What follows are 17 T cell receptor beta chains derived from one specimen sequenced in a study of blood T cell repertoires in COVID-19. The method was immunoSEQ multiplex PCR; TCRdb's version includes in-frame clones alone and lacks a portion of them. The sample lists more than 200,000 clones, around nine tenths occurring once. Sequencing was carried out using PBMCs or T cells enriched from blood (not recorded which). Receptors originate from a woman aged 18-30 years who had recovered from COVID-19.

This clone appeared a few times. The gene calls are TRBV9 and TRBJ1-2; possibly TRBD1 for D (6 bases). Trimming cost V 3 bases and J 13 bases, with 19 bases left between them. This CDR3 region has 13 residues. Per germline, CDR1 SGDLS and CDR2 YYNGEE. The CDR3 here is CASSGGRQDARTF. In nucleotides, the CDR3 is TGTGCCAGCAGCGGGGGACGACAGGATGCTCGCACCTTC.

The V gene is TRBV13, the J gene TRBJ1-1; 9 bases match TRBD1. V dropped 1 base and J dropped 8; count of bases not matched to a gene: 5. In germline, CDR1 is PRHDT, CDR2 FYEKMQ (reference sequence). This CDR3 has 14 residues. CDR3 sequence: CASSLAPGTGEAFF. CDR3 in DNA: TGTGCCAGCAGCTTAGCCCCCGGGACAGGGGAAGCTTTCTTT.

This clone was observed a single time. The rearrangement links TRBV28 to TRBJ2-1, with 9 nucleotides matching TRBD1. CDR3 length: 16 amino acids. The germline V gene encodes CDR1 MDHEN and CDR2 SYDVKM. V shed 2 bases, J shed 5 bases, and the junction held 7 bases outside the gene matches. CDR3 in amino acids: CASSLERDRANNEQFF. In DNA, the CDR3 is TGTGCCAGCAGTTTAGAACGGGACAGGGCTAACAATGAGCAGTTCTTC.

V and J are TRBV29-1 and TRBJ1-1, with D perhaps TRBD1 (5 bases). Germline assignment: CDR1 SQVTM and CDR2 ANQGSEA. The CDR3 runs to 10 residues. The V end lost 6 bases, the J end lost 7 bases, and 9 bases lay between the germline ends. The CDR3 nucleotides are TGCAGCGTGCTGGGGGGTGAAGCTTTCTTT. It specifies CSVLGGEAFF.

This rearrangement joins TRBV5-1 to TRBJ1-2; TRBD1 matches at 7 bases. Germline V gene sequence: CDR1 SGHRS, CDR2 YFSETQ. This CDR3 comprises 13 residues. With V trimmed by 3 bases and J by 4 bases, 3 bases remained unmatched. CDR3 residues: CASSSDRAYGYTF. The CDR3 nucleotides are TGCGCCAGCAGCTCCGACAGGGCCTATGGCTACACCTTC.

The V call is TRBV19, the J call TRBJ1-1; no clear D. This CDR3 comprises 14 residues. V was cut by 0 bases and J by 1 base, with 6 bases left in between. Germline loops: CDR1 LNHDA, CDR2 SQIVND (reference sequence). The CDR3 sequence: CASSIDTGNTEAFF. In nucleotides, the CDR3 is TGTGCCAGTAGTATAGATACGGGGAACACTGAAGCTTTCTTT.

The chain is built from TRBV7-9 and TRBJ1-4; D is ambiguous. Germline V gene lookup returns CDR1 SEHNR and CDR2 FQNEAQ (reference sequence). CDR3 length: 14 amino acids. Between the trimmed V and J ends, which lost 5 bases and 8 bases, there was a span of 15 bases. The CDR3 loop reads CASSLLGGDEKLFF. CDR3 DNA sequence: TGTGCCAGCAGCCTCCTGGGAGGCGACGAAAAACTGTTTTTT.

The V call is TRBV7-9, the J call TRBJ1-1, with 8 bases aligning to TRBD1. In germline, CDR1 is SEHNR, CDR2 FQNEAQ (reference sequence). The length of the CDR3 is 13 residues. The J segment lost 5 bases and the V segment lost 4 bases, leaving 3 bases of the junction unmatched. CDR3 in amino acids: CASSWTGKTEAFF. The CDR3, as DNA: TGTGCCAGCAGCTGGACAGGGAAAACTGAAGCTTTCTTT.

V is TRBV4-1 and J is TRBJ1-2; possibly TRBD1 for D (5 bases). The V gene lost 3 bases and the J gene lost 2 bases, with 19 bases spanning the gap. CDR3 size: 17 residues. CDR1 is MGHRA, CDR2 YSYEKL, per germline. CDR3 in amino acids: CASSQWVLGEENYGYTF. CDR3 DNA sequence: TGCGCCAGCAGCCAGTGGGTTTTAGGGGAGGAAAACTATGGCTACACCTTC.

This clone appeared a few times. This CDR3 is also generated by other DNA sequences in the sample. The J gene is TRBJ1-1, the V gene TRBV28, with 8 bases matching TRBD1. CDR3 length equals 14 residues. Germline lookup yields CDR1 MDHEN and CDR2 SYDVKM. V was pared by 3 bases and J by 0 bases, with 0 bases of the junction left unmatched. The CDR3 DNA sequence: TGTGCCAGCAGTTTGACAGGGGTGAACACTGAAGCTTTCTTT. It encodes CASSLTGVNTEAFF.

This chain links TRBV4-2 with TRBJ1-2; possibly TRBD1 for D (6 bases). This CDR3 has 16 amino acids. The germline gives CDR1 LGHNA, CDR2 YNFKEQ. The V end was cut by 0 bases, the J end by 3 bases, with 14 bases between. The CDR3 reads CASSQELGAGDYGYTF. CDR3 coding DNA: TGTGCCAGCAGCCAAGAATTGGGGGCCGGAGACTATGGCTACACCTTC.

The rearrangement links TRBV5-1 to TRBJ2-1; 11 bases agree with TRBD2. Per the germline V gene, CDR1 is SGHRS and CDR2 is YFSETQ. The CDR3 sequence is 15 residues long. V gave up 4 bases and J gave up 0 bases; unmatched junction bases: 0. The CDR3 DNA follows: TGCGCCAGCAGCACTAGCGGGAGCTCCTACAATGAGCAGTTCTTC. Translation gives CASSTSGSSYNEQFF. The full variable domain, completed using reference TRBV5-1 and TRBJ2-1, is KAGVTQTPRYLIKTRGQQVTLSCSPISGHRSVSWYQQTPGQGLQFLFEYFSETQRNKGNFPGRFSGRQFSNSRSEMNVSTLELGDSALYLCASSTSGSSYNEQFFGPGTRLTVL.

The chain employs TRBV11-2 and TRBJ1-4; D is ambiguous. The V end was cut by 5 bases, the J end by 2 bases, with 12 bases between. This CDR3 is built from 15 residues. Germline V gene sequence: CDR1 SGHAT, CDR2 FQNNGV. CDR3 in DNA: TGTGCCAGCAGCCCCAGTCTTCCGACTAATGAAAAACTGTTTTTT. Its translation is CASSPSLPTNEKLFF.

The V gene is TRBV5-1, the J gene TRBJ2-7, with 9 bases identical to TRBD1. The CDR3 length is 13 residues. From germline, CDR1 is SGHRS and CDR2 YFSETQ. V shed 4 bases and J 6 bases; nucleotides not matched to a gene: 5. The CDR3 DNA reads TGCGCCAGCAGCCCCCGGACAGGGGCCGAGCAGTACTTC. It yields the protein CASSPRTGAEQYF.

This chain uses TRBV27 with TRBJ2-3, with 8 bases matching TRBD1. CDR1 and CDR2 from the germline V gene are MNHEY and SMNVEV (reference sequence). The CDR3 spans 18 residues. Trimming removed 5 bases from V and 1 base from J; junction bases left unmatched: 14. The CDR3 region is CASSLIAGGGFGTDTQYF. CDR3 in DNA: TGTGCCAGCAGTCTAATCGCAGGGGGCGGATTCGGCACAGATACGCAGTATTTT.

This clone occurred a few times. This sequence joins TRBV7-2 and TRBJ2-1, with D possibly being TRBD1 (6 bases). Trimming shortened V by 4 bases and J by 5 bases, and 9 bases separated the two germline ends. The germline gives CDR1 SGHTA, CDR2 FQGNSA. This CDR3 has 13 residues. CDR3 DNA sequence: TGTGCCAGCAGCTCCGGACAGAACAATGAGCAGTTCTTC. Amino acids: CASSSGQNNEQFF.

This clone appeared a single time. V is TRBV9 and J is TRBJ2-1; the match to TRBD2 covers 8 bases. Germline V gene data show CDR1 as SGDLS and CDR2 as YYNGEE. This CDR3 contains 17 residues. V dropped 2 bases and J dropped 2; count of bases not matched to a gene: 9. CDR3 sequence reads: CASSVGHSGAAYNEQFF. The CDR3 region has the DNA TGTGCCAGCAGCGTGGGTCATAGCGGGGCCGCCTACAATGAGCAGTTCTTC.